The T cell receptor beta chain described here comes from a study of CD8 T cells in Susac syndrome. Across the whole study: Within the group of sequenced Susac syndrome patients, 5 or 6 had active disease and eight were in remission.

RNA, at about 0.5 to 1 ug, was reverse transcribed with random hexamers. TCRdb passed the immunoSEQ multiplex PCR reads through MiXCR, listing each CDR3 protein once. The profile shows around 150,000 distinct CDR3 sequences, more than 90% of them singletons. The V end was cut by 5 bases, the J end by 2 bases, with 10 bases between. This CDR3 spans 13 amino acids. Germline CDR1 reads SGHTA; CDR2 reads FQGNSA. This TCR was sampled from a human donor with Susac syndrome. The specimen was CD4+ T cells from PBMCs. The V call is TRBV7-2, the J call TRBJ2-7; D may match TRBD1 or TRBD2 (5 bases each). CDR3 DNA: TGTGCCAGCAGCAAGGGACCTGCCTACGAGCAGTACTTC. It is translated as CASSKGPAYEQYF.